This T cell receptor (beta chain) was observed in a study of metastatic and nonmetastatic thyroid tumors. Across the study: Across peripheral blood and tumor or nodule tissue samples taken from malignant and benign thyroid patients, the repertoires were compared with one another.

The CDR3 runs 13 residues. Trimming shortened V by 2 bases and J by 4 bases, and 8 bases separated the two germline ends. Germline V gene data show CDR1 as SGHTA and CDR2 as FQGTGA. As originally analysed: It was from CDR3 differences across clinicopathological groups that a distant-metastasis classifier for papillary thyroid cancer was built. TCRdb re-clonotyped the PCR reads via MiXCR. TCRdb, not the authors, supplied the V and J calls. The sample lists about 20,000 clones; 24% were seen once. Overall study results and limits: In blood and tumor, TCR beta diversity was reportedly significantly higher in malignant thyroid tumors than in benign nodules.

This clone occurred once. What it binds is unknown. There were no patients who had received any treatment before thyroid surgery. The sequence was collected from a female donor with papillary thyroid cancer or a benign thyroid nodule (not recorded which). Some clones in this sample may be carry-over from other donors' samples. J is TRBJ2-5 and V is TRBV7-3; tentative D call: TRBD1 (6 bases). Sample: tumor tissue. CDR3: CASSLVGGETQYF. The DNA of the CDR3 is TGTGCCAGCAGCTTAGTAGGGGGAGAGACCCAGTACTTC. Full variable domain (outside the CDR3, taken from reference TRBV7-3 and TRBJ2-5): GAGVSQTPSNKVTEKGKYVELRCDPISGHTALYWYRQSLGQGPEFLIYFQGTGAADDSGLPNDRFFAVRPEGSVSTLKIQRTERGDSAVYLCASSLVGGETQYFGPGTRLLVL.